This T cell receptor beta chain was profiled in a study of OX40 agonist ivuxolimab in advanced cancers. Study findings and constraints: Clones of CD4+ and CD8+ blood T cells grew by week 6 at doses of 0.1 to 3.0 mg/kg.

Trimming took 1 base from V and 3 from J; bases not matched to a gene: 11. CDR3 length: 17 amino acids. Per the germline V gene, CDR1 is SGHVS and CDR2 is FNYEAQ. TCRdb's table, derived via immunoSEQ multiplex PCR, lists solely in-frame clones and lacks some. The sample consists of tens of thousands of clones, more than 70% of them appearing once. Concerning this clone: The target antigen is unknown.

V usage is TRBV7-6 and J usage is TRBJ2-5; 7 nucleotides align to TRBD2. The sequencing used CD4+ or CD8+ T cells sorted from blood, collected in a trial of the OX40 agonist ivuxolimab. The sequence derives from an adult with an advanced solid tumor such as melanoma, head and neck, liver or kidney cancer. The DNA of the CDR3 is TGTGCCAGCAGCTTAGGTGTAATGATCGGGGGGAAAGAGACCCAGTACTTC. Translating it yields CASSLGVMIGGKETQYF.